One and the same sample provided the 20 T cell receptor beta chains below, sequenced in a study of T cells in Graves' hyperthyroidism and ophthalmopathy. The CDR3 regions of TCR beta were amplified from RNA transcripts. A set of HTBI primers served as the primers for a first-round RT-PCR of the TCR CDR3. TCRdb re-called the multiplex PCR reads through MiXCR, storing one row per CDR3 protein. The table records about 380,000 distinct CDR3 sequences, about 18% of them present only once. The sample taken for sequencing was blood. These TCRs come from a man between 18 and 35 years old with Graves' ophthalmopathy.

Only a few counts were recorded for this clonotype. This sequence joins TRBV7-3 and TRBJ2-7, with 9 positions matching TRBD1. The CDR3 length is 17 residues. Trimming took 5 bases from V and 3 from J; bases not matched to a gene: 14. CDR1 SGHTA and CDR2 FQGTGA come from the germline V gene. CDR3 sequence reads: CASSPGTGISGDYEQYF. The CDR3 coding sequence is TGTGCCAGCAGCCCGGGGACAGGGATAAGCGGTGACTACGAGCAGTACTTC. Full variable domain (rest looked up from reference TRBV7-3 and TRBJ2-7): GAGVSQTPSNKVTEKGKYVELRCDPISGHTALYWYRQSLGQGPEFLIYFQGTGAADDSGLPNDRFFAVRPEGSVSTLKIQRTERGDSAVYLCASSPGTGISGDYEQYFGPGTRLTVT.

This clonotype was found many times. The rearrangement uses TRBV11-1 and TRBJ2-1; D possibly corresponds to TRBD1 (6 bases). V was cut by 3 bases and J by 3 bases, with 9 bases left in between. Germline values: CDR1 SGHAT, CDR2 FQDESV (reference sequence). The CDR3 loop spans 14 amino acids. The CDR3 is CASSLRTDYNEQFF. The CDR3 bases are TGTGCCAGCAGCTTGCGGACAGACTACAATGAGCAGTTCTTC.

CDR3 protein: CASSLTGDPNYNEQFF. In nucleotides, the CDR3 is TGCGCCAGCAGCTTGACAGGGGACCCTAACTACAATGAGCAGTTCTTC. This chain uses TRBV5-1 with TRBJ2-1; TRBD1 matches 7 bases. Germline assignment: CDR1 SGHRS and CDR2 YFSETQ. The junction had 7 bases not matched to a gene; V was cut back by 1 base and J by 3 bases. The CDR3 loop spans 16 amino acids.

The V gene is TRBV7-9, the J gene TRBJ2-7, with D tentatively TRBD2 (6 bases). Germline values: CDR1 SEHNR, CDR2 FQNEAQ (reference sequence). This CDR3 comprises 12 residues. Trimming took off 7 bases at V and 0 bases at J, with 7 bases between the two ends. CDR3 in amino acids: CASNGSSYEQYF. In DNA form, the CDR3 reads TGTGCCAGCAACGGGAGCTCCTACGAGCAGTACTTC.

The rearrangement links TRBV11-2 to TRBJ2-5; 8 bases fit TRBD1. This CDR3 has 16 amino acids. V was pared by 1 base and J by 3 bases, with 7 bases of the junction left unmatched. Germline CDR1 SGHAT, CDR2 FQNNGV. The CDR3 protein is CASSLVGTGGEETQYF. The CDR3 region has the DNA TGTGCCAGCAGCTTAGTCGGGACAGGCGGCGAAGAGACCCAGTACTTC.

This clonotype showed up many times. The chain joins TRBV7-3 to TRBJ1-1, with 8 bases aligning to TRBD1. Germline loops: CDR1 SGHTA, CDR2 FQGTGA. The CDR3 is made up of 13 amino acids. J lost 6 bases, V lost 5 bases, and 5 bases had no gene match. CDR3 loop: CASSPQGAPEAFF. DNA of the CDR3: TGTGCCAGCAGCCCGCAGGGGGCCCCTGAAGCTTTCTTT.

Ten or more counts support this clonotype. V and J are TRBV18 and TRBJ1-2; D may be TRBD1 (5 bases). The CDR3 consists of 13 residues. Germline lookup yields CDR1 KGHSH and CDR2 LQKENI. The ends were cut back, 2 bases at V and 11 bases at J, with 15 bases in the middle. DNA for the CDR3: TGTGCCAGCTCACCAGGGACCTGGTCGGGGTACACCTTC. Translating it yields CASSPGTWSGYTF.

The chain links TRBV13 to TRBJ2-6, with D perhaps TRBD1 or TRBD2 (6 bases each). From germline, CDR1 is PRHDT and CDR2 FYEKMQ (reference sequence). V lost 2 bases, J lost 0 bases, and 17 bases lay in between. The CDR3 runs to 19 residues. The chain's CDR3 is CASSLPPSWGASGANVLTF. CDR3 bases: TGTGCCAGCAGCTTACCCCCGAGTTGGGGGGCCTCTGGGGCCAACGTCCTGACTTTC.

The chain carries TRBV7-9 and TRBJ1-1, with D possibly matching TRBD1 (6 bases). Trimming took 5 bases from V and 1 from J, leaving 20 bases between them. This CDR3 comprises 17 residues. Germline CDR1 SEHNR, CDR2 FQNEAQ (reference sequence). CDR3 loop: CASSTDASGGGNTEAFF. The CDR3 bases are TGTGCCAGCAGCACAGATGCTAGCGGGGGCGGGAACACTGAAGCTTTCTTT. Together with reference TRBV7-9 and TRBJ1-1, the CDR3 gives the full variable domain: DTGVSQNPRHKITKRGQNVTFRCDPISEHNRLYWYRQTLGQGPEFLTYFQNEAQLEKSRLLSDRFSAERPKGSFSTLEIQRTEQGDSAMYLCASSTDASGGGNTEAFFGQGTRLTVV.

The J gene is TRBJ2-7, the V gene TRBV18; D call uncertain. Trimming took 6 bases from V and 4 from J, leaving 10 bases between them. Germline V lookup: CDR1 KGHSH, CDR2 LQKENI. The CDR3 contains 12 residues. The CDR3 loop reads CASSQQWYEQYF. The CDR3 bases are TGTGCCAGCTCCCAACAGTGGTACGAGCAGTACTTC.

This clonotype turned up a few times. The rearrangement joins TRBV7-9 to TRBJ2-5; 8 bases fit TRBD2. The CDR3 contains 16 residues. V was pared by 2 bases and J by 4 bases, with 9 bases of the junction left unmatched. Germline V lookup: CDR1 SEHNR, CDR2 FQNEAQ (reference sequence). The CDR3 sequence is CASSLTGAGEIETQYF. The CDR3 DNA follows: TGTGCCAGCAGCTTAACTGGAGCGGGAGAAATAGAGACCCAGTACTTC. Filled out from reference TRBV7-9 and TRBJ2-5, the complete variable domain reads DTGVSQNPRHKITKRGQNVTFRCDPISEHNRLYWYRQTLGQGPEFLTYFQNEAQLEKSRLLSDRFSAERPKGSFSTLEIQRTEQGDSAMYLCASSLTGAGEIETQYFGPGTRLLVL.

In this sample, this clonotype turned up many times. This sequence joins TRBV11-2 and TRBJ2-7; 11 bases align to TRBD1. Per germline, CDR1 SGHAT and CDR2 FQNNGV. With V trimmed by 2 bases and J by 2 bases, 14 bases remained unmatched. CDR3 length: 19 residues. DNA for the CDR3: TGTGCCAGCAGCTTACTGATGACCCCTGGGACAGGGGGTCCCTACGAGCAGTACTTC. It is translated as CASSLLMTPGTGGPYEQYF.

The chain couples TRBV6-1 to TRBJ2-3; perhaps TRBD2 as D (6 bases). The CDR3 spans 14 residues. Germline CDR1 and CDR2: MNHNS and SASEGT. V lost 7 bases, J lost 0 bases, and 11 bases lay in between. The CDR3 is CASTGLLSTDTQYF. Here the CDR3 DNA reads TGTGCCAGCACGGGACTCCTTAGCACAGATACGCAGTATTTT.

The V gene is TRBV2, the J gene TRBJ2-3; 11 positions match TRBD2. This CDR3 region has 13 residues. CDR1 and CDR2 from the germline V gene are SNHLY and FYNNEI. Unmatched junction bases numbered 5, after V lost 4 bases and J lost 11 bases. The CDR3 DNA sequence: TGTGCCAGCAGTGGGTCTAGCGGGAGGAAGCAGTATTTT. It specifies CASSGSSGRKQYF.

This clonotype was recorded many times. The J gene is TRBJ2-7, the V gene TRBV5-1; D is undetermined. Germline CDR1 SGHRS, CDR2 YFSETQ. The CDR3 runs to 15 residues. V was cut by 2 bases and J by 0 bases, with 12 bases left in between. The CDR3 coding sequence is TGCGCCAGCAGCTTAGGCATTAGGAACTCCTACGAGCAGTACTTC. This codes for CASSLGIRNSYEQYF.

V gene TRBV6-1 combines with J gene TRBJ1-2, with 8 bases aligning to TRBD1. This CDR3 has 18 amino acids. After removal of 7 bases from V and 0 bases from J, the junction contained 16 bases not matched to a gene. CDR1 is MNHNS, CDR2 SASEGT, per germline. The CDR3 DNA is TGTGCCAGCAAAGTCCTGACAGGGGCCCAGGCTGCTAACTATGGCTACACCTTC. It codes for CASKVLTGAQAANYGYTF.

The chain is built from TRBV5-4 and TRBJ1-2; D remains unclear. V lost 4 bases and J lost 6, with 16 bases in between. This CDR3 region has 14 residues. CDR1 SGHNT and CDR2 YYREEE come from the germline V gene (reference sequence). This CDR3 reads CASSPRLVMDGYTF. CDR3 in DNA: TGTGCCAGCAGCCCTCGATTGGTAATGGATGGCTACACCTTC.

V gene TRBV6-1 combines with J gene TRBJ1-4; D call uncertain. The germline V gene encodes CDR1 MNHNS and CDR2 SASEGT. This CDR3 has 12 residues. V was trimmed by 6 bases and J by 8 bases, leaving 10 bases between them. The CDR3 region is CASSPDGEKLFF. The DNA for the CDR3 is TGTGCCAGCAGCCCGGACGGAGAAAAACTGTTTTTT.

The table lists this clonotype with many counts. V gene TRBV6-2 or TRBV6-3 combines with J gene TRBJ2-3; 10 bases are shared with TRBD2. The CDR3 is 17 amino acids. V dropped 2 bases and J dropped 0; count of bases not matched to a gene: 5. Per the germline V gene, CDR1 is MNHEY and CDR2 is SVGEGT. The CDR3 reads CASSYATSGTSTDTQYF. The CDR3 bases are TGTGCCAGCAGTTACGCCACTAGCGGGACTAGCACAGATACGCAGTATTTT.

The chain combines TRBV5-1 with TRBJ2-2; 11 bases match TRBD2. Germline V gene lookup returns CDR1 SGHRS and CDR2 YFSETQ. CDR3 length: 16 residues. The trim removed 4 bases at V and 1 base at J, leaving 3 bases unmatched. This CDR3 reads CASSRGLAGNTGELFF. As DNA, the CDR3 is TGCGCCAGCAGCCGAGGACTAGCGGGGAACACCGGGGAGCTGTTTTTT.